The T cell receptor beta chain described here comes from a study of blood T cell repertoires in COVID-19. On the study more broadly: The United States, Italy and Spain provided the acute and convalescent COVID-19 samples. T cells, B-cell-depleted T cells, or PBMCs supplied cDNA or gDNA.

TCRdb keeps only in-frame clones here, not all; method: immunoSEQ multiplex PCR. The sample lists around 250,000 clones; 75% to 90% were seen once. Germline V CDR1 and CDR2: SGHRS, YFSETQ. The ends were cut back, 2 bases at V and 2 bases at J, with 17 bases in the middle. CDR3 length equals 16 residues. Sequencing was carried out using peripheral blood. This receptor was obtained from a man aged 30 to 45 who had recovered from COVID-19. This chain links TRBV5-1 with TRBJ2-7, with D possibly TRBD1 on 5 matching bases. CDR3 bases: TGCGCCAGCAGCTTAAACGCAGGGTCGTACGCCTACGAGCAGTACTTC. Its protein is CASSLNAGSYAYEQYF.